This is a list of T cell receptor beta chains from one sample in a study of T cells after posttransplantation cyclophosphamide. This table comes from immunoSEQ multiplex PCR, and its TCRdb copy is limited to in-frame clones, with some not included. Altogether over 30,000 clones were found in the sample, and no singletons occur. What was sequenced was PBMCs. The receptors were gathered from a woman aged 45 to 65 in good health and a related stem cell transplant donor. Each CDR3 is given with its conserved first and last residue. The D gene is left open where the match is weak. A clone size is listed for some rows: how often the clone was seen (once, few, many), or a class if it is expanded.

D	J	V	size	CDR3	DNA
NA	TRBJ2-3	TRBV5-6	many	CASSFRQLDTQYF	TGTGCCAGCAGCTTCCGACAACTAGATACGCAGTATTTT
TRBD1	TRBJ1-2	TRBV7-9	many	CASSHKQGGGYTF	TGTGCCAGCAGCCATAAACAGGGGGGTGGCTACACCTTC
NA	TRBJ2-3	TRBV19	many	CASSIYNEVDTQYF	TGTGCCAGTAGTATTTACAACGAGGTAGATACGCAGTATTTT
NA	TRBJ2-3	TRBV27	few	CASSLAGGSYTDTQYF	TGTGCCAGCAGTTTAGCTGGAGGCAGTTACACAGATACGCAGTATTTT
TRBD2	TRBJ2-1	TRBV19	many	CASSIVSSGGVDQFF	TGTGCCAGTAGTATAGTTTCCAGCGGGGGGGTTGATCAGTTCTTC
TRBD2	TRBJ2-3	TRBV7-6	many	CASSLAVGGADTQYF	TGTGCCAGCAGCTTAGCGGTTGGGGGGGCAGATACGCAGTATTTT
NA	TRBJ1-1	TRBV7-6	many	CASSRGGNTEAFF	TGTGCCAGCAGCCGAGGGGGTAACACTGAAGCTTTCTTT
NA	TRBJ2-1	TRBV4-1	many	CASSRLFSGGNEQFF	TGCGCCAGCAGCCGTCTGTTTTCTGGAGGAAATGAGCAGTTCTTC
NA	TRBJ2-7	TRBV9	many	CASSVAPDTHEQYF	TGTGCCAGCAGCGTAGCCCCGGACACCCACGAGCAGTACTTC
NA	TRBJ1-2	TRBV6-5	many	CASSRGNYGYTF	TGTGCCAGCAGTCGGGGGAACTATGGCTACACCTTC
NA	TRBJ1-6	TRBV5-1	many	CAGNRSVPSGSPLHF	TGCGCCGGCAATCGGTCGGTCCCGAGCGGTTCACCCCTCCACTTT
TRBD1	TRBJ1-6	TRBV7-3	many	CASSFSRDSGLHF	TGTGCCAGCAGCTTTAGCCGGGACAGCGGCCTCCACTTT
NA	TRBJ1-5	TRBV6-5	many	CASRSQGSGNQPQHF	TGTGCCAGCAGGTCACAGGGTAGTGGCAATCAGCCCCAGCATTTT
NA	TRBJ1-2	TRBV25-1	NA	CASSEFEINYGYTF	TGTGCCAGCAGTGAATTTGAGATTAACTATGGCTACACCTTC
TRBD2	TRBJ2-5	TRBV14	many	CASSPRGVYQETQYF	TGTGCCAGCAGCCCCCGGGGGGTGTACCAAGAGACCCAGTACTTC
TRBD1	TRBJ1-1	TRBV6-5	many	CASSYPIQGWGTEAFF	TGTGCCAGCAGTTACCCGATACAGGGGTGGGGCACTGAAGCTTTCTTT
TRBD1	TRBJ2-5	TRBV5-4	many	CASSRGGQGLQETQYF	TGTGCCAGCAGCCGAGGCGGACAGGGGCTACAAGAGACCCAGTACTTC
NA	TRBJ2-3	TRBV5-4	many	CASSLQNTDTQYF	TGTGCCAGCAGCTTACAGAACACAGATACGCAGTATTTT
NA	TRBJ1-1	TRBV27	many	CASSFRGTEAFF	TGTGCCAGCAGTTTCCGGGGCACTGAAGCTTTCTTT
TRBD1	TRBJ2-2	TRBV7-2	many	CASSWTGGFGELFF	TGTGCCAGCAGCTGGACAGGGGGCTTCGGGGAGCTGTTTTTT
NA	TRBJ1-5	TRBV27	many	CASSRYSNQPQHF	TGTGCCAGCAGCCGGTATAGCAATCAGCCCCAGCATTTT
NA	TRBJ2-3	TRBV7-9	many	CASSTSVTDTQYF	TGTGCCAGCTCTACGAGCGTAACAGATACGCAGTATTTT
NA	TRBJ1-4	TRBV28	many	CASRAQPNEKLFF	TGTGCCAGCAGGGCACAACCTAATGAAAAACTGTTTTTT
NA	TRBJ2-1	TRBV9	many	CASSVTPSSGFDEQFF	TGTGCCAGCAGCGTAACCCCCTCCTCGGGGTTCGATGAGCAGTTCTTC
NA	TRBJ1-1	TRBV5-1	many	CASLGGGSGSGNTEAFF	TGCGCCAGCCTGGGGGGGGGAAGTGGTTCTGGGAACACTGAAGCTTTCTTT
TRBD2	TRBJ2-2	TRBV2	many	CASKSSGGTATGELFF	TGTGCCAGCAAGTCTAGCGGGGGGACAGCCACCGGGGAGCTGTTTTTT
TRBD2	TRBJ2-7	TRBV5-6	many	CASSLGLYGGSGEQYF	TGTGCCAGCAGCTTAGGTTTATACGGGGGGTCCGGCGAGCAGTACTTC
NA	TRBJ1-2	TRBV6-1	many	CASSVLSGGKLSYTF	TGTGCCAGCAGTGTTCTGTCAGGAGGGAAGTTAAGCTACACCTTC
NA	TRBJ2-2	TRBV30	NA	CAWSALPTTGKLFF	TGTGCCTGGAGCGCACTTCCAACCACCGGGAAGCTGTTTTTT
TRBD1	TRBJ2-5	TRBV30	few	CAWSVSGTDIRDRPETQYF	TGTGCCTGGAGTGTATCCGGAACCGATATCCGGGACAGGCCAGAGACCCAGTACTTC
TRBD1	TRBJ1-2	TRBV15	many	CATSRGQGVNYGYTF	TGTGCCACCAGCAGGGGACAGGGCGTCAACTATGGCTACACCTTC
NA	TRBJ2-7	TRBV2	many	CASSEARGRKYSYEQYF	TGTGCCAGCAGTGAAGCTAGGGGCAGGAAATACTCCTACGAGCAGTACTTC
TRBD2	TRBJ2-4	TRBV2	many	CASIALATSGGGAKNIQYF	TGTGCCAGCATTGCTCTGGCGACTAGCGGGGGGGGAGCCAAAAACATTCAGTACTTC